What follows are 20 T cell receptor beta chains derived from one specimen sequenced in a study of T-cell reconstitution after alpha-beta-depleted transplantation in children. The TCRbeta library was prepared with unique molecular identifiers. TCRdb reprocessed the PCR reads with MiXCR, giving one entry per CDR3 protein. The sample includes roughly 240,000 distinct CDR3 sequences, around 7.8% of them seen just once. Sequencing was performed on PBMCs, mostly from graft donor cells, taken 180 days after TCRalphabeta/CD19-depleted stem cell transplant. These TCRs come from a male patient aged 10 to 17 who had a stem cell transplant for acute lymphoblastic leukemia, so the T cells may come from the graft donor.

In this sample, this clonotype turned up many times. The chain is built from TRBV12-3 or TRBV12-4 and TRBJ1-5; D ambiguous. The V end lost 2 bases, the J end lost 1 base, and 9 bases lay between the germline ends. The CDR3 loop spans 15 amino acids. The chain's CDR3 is CASSLLQASNQPQHF. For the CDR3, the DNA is TGTGCCAGCAGTTTATTACAAGCAAGCAATCAGCCCCAGCATTTT.

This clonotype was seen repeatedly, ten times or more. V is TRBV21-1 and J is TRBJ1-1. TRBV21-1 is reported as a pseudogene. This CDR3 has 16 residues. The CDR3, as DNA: TGTGCCAGCAGCAAAGAAACTAGGCGAGGAAACACTGAAGCTTTCTTT. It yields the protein CASSKETRRGNTEAFF.

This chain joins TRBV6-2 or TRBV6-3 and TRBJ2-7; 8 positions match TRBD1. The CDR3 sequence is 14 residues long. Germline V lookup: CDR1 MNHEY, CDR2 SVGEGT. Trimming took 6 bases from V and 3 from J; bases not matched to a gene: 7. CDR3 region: CASSPDRGHYEQYF. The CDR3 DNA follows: TGTGCCAGCAGCCCTGACAGGGGTCACTACGAGCAGTACTTC.

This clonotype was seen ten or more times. The CDR3 DNA reads as TGTGCCAGCAGCTTATTCAGGGCTGGGGCCAACGTCCTGACTTTC. Encoded protein: CASSLFRAGANVLTF. The V gene is TRBV7-6, the J gene TRBJ2-6; D might be TRBD1 (5 bases). The CDR3 is made up of 15 amino acids. With 2 bases removed from V and 2 bases from J, the gap between germline ends came to 7 bases. Per the germline V gene, CDR1 is SGHVS and CDR2 is FNYEAQ.

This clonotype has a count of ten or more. Here the CDR3 DNA reads TGTGCCAGCAGACCCGGGCCATTTAATTCACCCCTCCACTTT. Translating gives CASRPGPFNSPLHF. The V and J genes are TRBV28 and TRBJ1-6; D is unclear. V lost 6 bases and J lost 6, with 12 bases in between. Germline CDR1 reads MDHEN; CDR2 reads SYDVKM. This CDR3 is built from 14 residues.

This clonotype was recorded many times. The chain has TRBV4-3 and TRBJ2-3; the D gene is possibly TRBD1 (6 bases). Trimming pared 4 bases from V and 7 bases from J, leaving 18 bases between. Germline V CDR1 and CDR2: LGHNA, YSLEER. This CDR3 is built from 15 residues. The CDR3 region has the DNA TGCGCCAGCAGCCCGCTAGGGGGTAGCCAAAATACGCAGTATTTT. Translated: CASSPLGGSQNTQYF.

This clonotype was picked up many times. CDR3 bases: TGCAGTGCTAGACGGGGGGGGGTTGAAGAGACCCAGTACTTC. Protein sequence: CSARRGGVEETQYF. The chain is built from TRBV20-1 and TRBJ2-5, with TRBD2 identical over 8 bases. This CDR3 has 14 residues. CDR1 is DFQATT and CDR2 is SNEGSKA in the germline V gene (reference sequence). Germline trimming cut 2 bases from V and 3 bases from J; bases unmatched to any gene: 5.

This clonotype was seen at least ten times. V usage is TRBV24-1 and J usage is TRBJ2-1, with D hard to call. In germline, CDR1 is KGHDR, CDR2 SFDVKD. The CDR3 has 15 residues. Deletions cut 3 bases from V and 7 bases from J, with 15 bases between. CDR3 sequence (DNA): TGTGCCACCAGTGATAGTGCCCAGTCCCATAATGAGCAGTTCTTC. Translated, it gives CATSDSAQSHNEQFF.

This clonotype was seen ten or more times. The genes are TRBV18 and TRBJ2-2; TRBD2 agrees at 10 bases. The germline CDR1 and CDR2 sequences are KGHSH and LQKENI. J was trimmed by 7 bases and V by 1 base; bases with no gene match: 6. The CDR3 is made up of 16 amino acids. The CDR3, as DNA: TGTGCCAGCTCACCACAGGCTAGCGGGAGCGGCGGGGAGCTGTTTTTT. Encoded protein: CASSPQASGSGGELFF. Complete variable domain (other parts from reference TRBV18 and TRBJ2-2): NAGVMQNPRHLVRRRGQEARLRCSPMKGHSHVYWYRQLPEEGLKFMVYLQKENIIDESGMPKERFSAEFPKEGPSILRIQQVVRGDSAAYFCASSPQASGSGGELFFGEGSRLTVL.

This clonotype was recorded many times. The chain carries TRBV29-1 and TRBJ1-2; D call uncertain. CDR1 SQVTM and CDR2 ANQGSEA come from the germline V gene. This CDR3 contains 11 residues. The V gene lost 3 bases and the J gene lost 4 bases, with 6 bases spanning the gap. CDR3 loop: CSVERVYGYTF. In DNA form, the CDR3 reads TGCAGCGTTGAGAGGGTCTATGGCTACACCTTC.

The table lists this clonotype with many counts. The CDR3 bases are TGTGCCAGCTCAATTTCGAGAGGACTGGCTGCGGGGAGAGATACGCAGTATTTT. Protein product: CASSISRGLAAGRDTQYF. The rearrangement joins TRBV18 to TRBJ2-3; TRBD2 might be the D (6 bases). CDR3 length: 18 residues. V lost 5 bases and J 5 bases, leaving 26 bases between the germline ends. Germline V gives CDR1 KGHSH, CDR2 LQKENI.

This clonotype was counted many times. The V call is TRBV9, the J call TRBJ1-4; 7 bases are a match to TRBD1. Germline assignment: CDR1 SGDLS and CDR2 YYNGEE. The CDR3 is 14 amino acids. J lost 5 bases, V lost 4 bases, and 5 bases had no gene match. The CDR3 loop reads CASSHGQDNEKLFF. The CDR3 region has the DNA TGTGCCAGCAGCCATGGACAGGACAATGAAAAACTGTTTTTT.

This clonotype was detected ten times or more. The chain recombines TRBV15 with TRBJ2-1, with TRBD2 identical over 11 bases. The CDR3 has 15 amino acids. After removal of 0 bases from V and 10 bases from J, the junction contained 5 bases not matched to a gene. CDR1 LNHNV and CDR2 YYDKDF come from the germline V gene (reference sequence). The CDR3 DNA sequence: TGTGCCACCAGCAGAGATGGGCTAGCGGGAGGCGAGCAGTTCTTC. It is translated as CATSRDGLAGGEQFF.

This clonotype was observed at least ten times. The CDR3 sequence is CASSYLTYGNTEAFF. The DNA of the CDR3 is TGTGCCAGCAGTTACCTTACCTACGGGAACACTGAAGCTTTCTTT. The chain carries TRBV6-5 and TRBJ1-1; D unresolved. V lost 2 bases and J 1 base, leaving 11 bases between the germline ends. The CDR3 runs 15 residues. The V gene's germline CDR1 is MNHEY and CDR2 SVGAGI.

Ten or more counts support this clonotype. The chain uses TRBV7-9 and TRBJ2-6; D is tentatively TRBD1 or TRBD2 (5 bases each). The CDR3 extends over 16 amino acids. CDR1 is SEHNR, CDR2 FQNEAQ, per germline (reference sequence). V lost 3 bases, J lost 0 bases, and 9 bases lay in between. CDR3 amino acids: CASSFGTLSGANVLTF. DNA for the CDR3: TGTGCCAGCAGCTTCGGGACCCTCTCTGGGGCCAACGTCCTGACTTTC.

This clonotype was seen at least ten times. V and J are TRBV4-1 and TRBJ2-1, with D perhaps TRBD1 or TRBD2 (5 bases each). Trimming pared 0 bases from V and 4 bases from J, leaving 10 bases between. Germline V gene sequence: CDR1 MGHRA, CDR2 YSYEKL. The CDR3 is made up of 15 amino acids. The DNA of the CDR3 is TGCGCCAGCAGCCAAGAAAGCTGGGGGTACAATGAGCAGTTCTTC. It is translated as CASSQESWGYNEQFF.

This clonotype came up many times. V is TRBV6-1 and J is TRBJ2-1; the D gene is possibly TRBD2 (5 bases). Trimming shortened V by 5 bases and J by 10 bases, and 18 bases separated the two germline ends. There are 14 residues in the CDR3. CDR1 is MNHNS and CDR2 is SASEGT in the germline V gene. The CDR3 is CASSPSGIAVEQFF. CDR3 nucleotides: TGTGCCAGCAGTCCATCCGGGATTGCGGTCGAGCAGTTCTTC.

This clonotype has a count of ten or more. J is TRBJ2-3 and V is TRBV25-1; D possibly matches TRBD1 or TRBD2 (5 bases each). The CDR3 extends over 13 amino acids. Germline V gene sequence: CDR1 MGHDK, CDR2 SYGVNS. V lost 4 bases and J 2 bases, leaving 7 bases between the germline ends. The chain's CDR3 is CASSGDPTDTQYF. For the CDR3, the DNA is TGTGCCAGCAGTGGGGACCCCACAGATACGCAGTATTTT.

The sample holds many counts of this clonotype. The CDR3 spells CASGTGQNSGNTIYF. The CDR3 bases are TGTGCTAGTGGCACGGGACAGAACTCTGGAAACACCATATATTTT. The gene calls are TRBV12-5 and TRBJ1-3; the match to TRBD1 covers 7 bases. Germline V lookup: CDR1 LGHNT, CDR2 FRNRAP. The V and J ends lost 6 bases and 0 bases, in that order; junction bases with no gene match: 5. CDR3 length: 15 residues.

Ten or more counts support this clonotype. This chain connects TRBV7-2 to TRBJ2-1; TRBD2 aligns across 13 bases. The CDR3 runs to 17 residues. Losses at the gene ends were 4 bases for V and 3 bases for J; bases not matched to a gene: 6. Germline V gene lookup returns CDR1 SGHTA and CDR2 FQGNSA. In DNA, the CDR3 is TGTGCCAGCAGCTCCCTGACTAGCGGGGGGCACTACAATGAGCAGTTCTTC. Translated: CASSSLTSGGHYNEQFF.